This entry lists 12 T cell receptor beta chains sequenced from one sample in a study of early T cells in non-severe SARS-CoV-2 infection. One entry per CDR3 protein results from TCRdb running MiXCR on the 5' RACE reads. The sample carries roughly 120,000 distinct CDR3 sequences, under 15% recorded once. What was sequenced was whole blood. The source is an adult who was a healthcare worker with PCR-confirmed SARS-CoV-2 infection or an uninfected control (not recorded which).

The sample holds many counts of this clonotype. The V and J genes are TRBV3-1 and TRBJ1-6, with 10 bases that match TRBD1. The CDR3 loop spans 16 amino acids. V lost 0 bases to trimming and J lost 7 bases; unmatched junction nucleotides: 3. Germline V gene data show CDR1 as LGHDT and CDR2 as YNNKEL (reference sequence). As DNA, the CDR3 is TGTGCCAGCAGCCAAGAGGGACAGGGGCGAAATTCACCCCTCCACTTT. As protein: CASSQEGQGRNSPLHF.

This sequence joins TRBV7-9 and TRBJ1-2; the D is unclear. Trimming removed 5 bases from V and 8 bases from J, with 12 bases in between. From germline, CDR1 is SEHNR and CDR2 FQNEAQ (reference sequence). This CDR3 comprises 12 residues. The CDR3: CASSPDSGGYTF. The CDR3 nucleotides are TGTGCCAGCAGCCCGGACTCTGGCGGCTACACCTTC.

This clonotype has a handful of counts. This sequence joins TRBV28 and TRBJ2-2, with D perhaps TRBD2 (5 bases). Germline V gene sequence: CDR1 MDHEN, CDR2 SYDVKM. The CDR3 is 16 residues long. V was pared by 2 bases and J by 6 bases, with 16 bases between. CDR3 loop: CASSLAGRITPGELFF. DNA of the CDR3: TGTGCCAGCAGTTTAGCGGGCAGAATAACCCCCGGGGAGCTGTTTTTT. The variable domain in full, completed from reference TRBV28 and TRBJ2-2, reads DVKVTQSSRYLVKRTGEKVFLECVQDMDHENMFWYRQDPGLGLRLIYFSYDVKMKEKGDIPEGYSVSREKKERFSLILESASTNQTSMYLCASSLAGRITPGELFFGEGSRLTVL.

V usage is TRBV3-1 and J usage is TRBJ2-5; 9 bases align to TRBD2. J gave up 5 bases and V 0 bases, and 13 bases lay outside the gene matches. The CDR3 has 18 amino acids. Looked up from germline, CDR1 is LGHDT and CDR2 is YNNKEL (reference sequence). The CDR3 reads CASSQDSLRAGGDETQYF. Here the CDR3 DNA reads TGTGCCAGCAGCCAAGATTCCTTGAGAGCGGGGGGAGACGAGACCCAGTACTTC.

This clonotype was recorded many times. The V call is TRBV25-1, the J call TRBJ1-2; 8 positions agree with TRBD1. V lost 1 base, J lost 5 bases, and 3 bases stayed unmatched. The CDR3 length is 14 residues. Germline V gene sequence: CDR1 MGHDK, CDR2 SYGVNS. CDR3 DNA: TGTGCCAGCAGTGAATCGGGACAGGTGTATGGCTACACCTTC. Protein: CASSESGQVYGYTF.

The J gene is TRBJ2-2, the V gene TRBV7-9; D is unresolved. CDR3 length: 15 amino acids. V gave up 1 base and J gave up 0 bases, with 6 bases separating them. CDR1 and CDR2 from the germline V gene are SEHNR and FQNEAQ (reference sequence). The CDR3 sequence: CASSLGLTNTGELFF. In DNA form, the CDR3 reads TGTGCCAGCAGCTTAGGCCTTACGAACACCGGGGAGCTGTTTTTT.

This chain joins TRBV11-2 and TRBJ1-1; 9 nucleotides agree with TRBD1. Per the germline V gene, CDR1 is SGHAT and CDR2 is FQNNGV. The junction had 8 bases not matched to a gene; V was cut back by 3 bases and J by 6 bases. CDR3 length: 15 amino acids. CDR3 protein: CASSFSGTGFAEAFF. CDR3 bases: TGTGCCAGCAGCTTCTCAGGGACAGGGTTCGCTGAAGCTTTCTTT.

The chain joins TRBV20-1 to TRBJ1-1; 9 bases are shared with TRBD1. J gave up 10 bases and V 5 bases, and 14 bases lay outside the gene matches. Germline assignment: CDR1 DFQATT and CDR2 SNEGSKA (reference sequence). CDR3 size: 14 residues. This chain's CDR3 is CSAVLRTGEKGAFF. The CDR3 coding sequence is TGCAGTGCTGTACTGAGGACAGGGGAGAAAGGAGCTTTCTTT.

This clonotype came up many times. The chain employs TRBV3-1 and TRBJ1-1; D remains unclear. V was pared by 0 bases and J by 6 bases, with 14 bases between. This CDR3 has 15 amino acids. Looked up from germline, CDR1 is LGHDT and CDR2 is YNNKEL (reference sequence). As DNA, the CDR3 is TGTGCCAGCAGCCAAGACGGGAGCGCCTCCGCTGAAGCTTTCTTT. It codes for CASSQDGSASAEAFF.

The V and J genes are TRBV7-2 and TRBJ2-3; no reliable D call. Deletions cut 5 bases from V and 6 bases from J, with 21 bases between. The CDR3 is 16 amino acids. Germline V gene data show CDR1 as SGHTA and CDR2 as FQGNSA. The CDR3 here is CASSRLPAIVSDTQYF. As DNA, the CDR3 is TGTGCCAGCAGCCGACTGCCGGCCATCGTTTCCGATACGCAGTATTTT.

This clonotype was counted a few times. V usage is TRBV10-3 and J usage is TRBJ2-1; D might be TRBD1 (6 bases). Germline CDR1 reads ENHRY; CDR2 reads SYGVKD. The V end lost 2 bases, the J end lost 7 bases, and 15 bases lay between the germline ends. The CDR3 length is 15 residues. The CDR3 bases are TGTGCCATCAGTGAGAAAGCAGGGGATCGGAATGAGCAGTTCTTC. Encoded protein: CAISEKAGDRNEQFF.

The genes are TRBV10-3 and TRBJ2-1; unclear D gene. Germline CDR1 ENHRY, CDR2 SYGVKD. CDR3 length equals 12 residues. V shed 3 bases and J shed 8 bases, with 8 bases lying between them. The CDR3 region is CAISDPYYEQFF. In DNA form, the CDR3 reads TGTGCCATCAGTGATCCCTATTATGAGCAGTTCTTC.